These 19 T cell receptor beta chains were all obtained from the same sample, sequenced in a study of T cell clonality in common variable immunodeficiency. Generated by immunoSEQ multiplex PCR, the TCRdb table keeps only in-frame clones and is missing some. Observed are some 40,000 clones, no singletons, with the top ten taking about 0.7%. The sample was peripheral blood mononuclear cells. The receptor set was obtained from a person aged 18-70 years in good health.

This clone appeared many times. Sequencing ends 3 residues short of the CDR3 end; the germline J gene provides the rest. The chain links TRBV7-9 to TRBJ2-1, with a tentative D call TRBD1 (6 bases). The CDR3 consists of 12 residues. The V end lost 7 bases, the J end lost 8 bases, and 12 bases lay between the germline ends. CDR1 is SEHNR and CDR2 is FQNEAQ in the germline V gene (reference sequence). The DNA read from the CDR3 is TGTGCCAGCAACACAGGGTTTCATGAG. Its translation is CASNTGFHE. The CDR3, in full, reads CASNTGFHEQFF.

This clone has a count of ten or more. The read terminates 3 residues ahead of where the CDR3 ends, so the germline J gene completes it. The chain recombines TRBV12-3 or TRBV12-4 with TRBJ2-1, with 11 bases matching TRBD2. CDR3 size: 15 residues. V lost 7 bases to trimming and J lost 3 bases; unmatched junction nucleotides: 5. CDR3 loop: CASTTTSGIYNEQFF. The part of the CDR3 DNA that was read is TGTGCCAGCACCACGACTAGCGGGATCTACAATGAG.

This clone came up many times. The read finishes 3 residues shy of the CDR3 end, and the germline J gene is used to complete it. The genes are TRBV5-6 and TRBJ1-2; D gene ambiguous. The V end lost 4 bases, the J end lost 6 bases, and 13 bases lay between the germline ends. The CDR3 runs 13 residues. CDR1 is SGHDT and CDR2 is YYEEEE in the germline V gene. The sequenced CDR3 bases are TGTGCCAGCAGCCCTTGGCCCTCCCATGGC. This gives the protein CASSPWPSHG. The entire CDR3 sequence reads CASSPWPSHGYTF. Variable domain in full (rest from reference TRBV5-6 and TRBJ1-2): DAGVTQSPTHLIKTRGQQVTLRCSPKSGHDTVSWYQQALGQGPQFIFQYYEEEERQRGNFPDRFSGHQFPNYSSELNVNALLLGDSALYLCASSPWPSHGYTFGSGTRLTVV.

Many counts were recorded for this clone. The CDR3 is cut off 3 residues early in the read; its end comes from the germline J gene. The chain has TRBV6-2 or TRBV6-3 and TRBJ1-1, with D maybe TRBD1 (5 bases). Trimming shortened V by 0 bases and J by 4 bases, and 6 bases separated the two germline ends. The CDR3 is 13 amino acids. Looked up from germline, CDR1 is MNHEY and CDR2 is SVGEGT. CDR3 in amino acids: CASSYSGGTEAFF. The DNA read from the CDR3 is TGTGCCAGCAGTTACTCGGGGGGCACTGAA.

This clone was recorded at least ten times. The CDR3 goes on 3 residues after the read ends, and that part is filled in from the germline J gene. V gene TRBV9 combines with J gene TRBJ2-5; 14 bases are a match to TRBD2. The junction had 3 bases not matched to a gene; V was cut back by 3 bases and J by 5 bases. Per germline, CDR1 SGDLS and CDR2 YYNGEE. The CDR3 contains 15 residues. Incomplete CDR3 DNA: TGTGCCAGCAGCGAGGGACTAGCGGGAGTTGAGACC. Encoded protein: CASSEGLAGVET. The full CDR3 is CASSEGLAGVETQYF.

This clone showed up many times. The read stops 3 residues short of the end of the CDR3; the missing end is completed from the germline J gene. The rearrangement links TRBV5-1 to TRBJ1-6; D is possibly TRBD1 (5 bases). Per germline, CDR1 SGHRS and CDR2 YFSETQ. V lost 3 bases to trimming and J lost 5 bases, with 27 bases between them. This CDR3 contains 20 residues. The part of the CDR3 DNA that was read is TGCGCCAGCAGCTCCACAGGATACAGTTCCCGGCAACTGGATAATTCACCC. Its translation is CASSSTGYSSRQLDNSP. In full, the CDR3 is CASSSTGYSSRQLDNSPLHF.

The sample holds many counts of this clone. Incomplete CDR3 DNA: TGTGCCAGCAGTTTTTCAGCGGGTCCCGTATATGAG. This gives the protein CASSFSAGPVYE. The CDR3, in full, reads CASSFSAGPVYEQFF. The V gene is TRBV12-3 or TRBV12-4, the J gene TRBJ2-1, with D possibly being TRBD2 (6 bases). The CDR3 end lies 3 residues beyond the end of the read and is filled in from the germline J gene. V was shortened by 3 bases and J by 8 bases, with 17 bases between the two germline ends. The CDR3 extends over 15 amino acids.

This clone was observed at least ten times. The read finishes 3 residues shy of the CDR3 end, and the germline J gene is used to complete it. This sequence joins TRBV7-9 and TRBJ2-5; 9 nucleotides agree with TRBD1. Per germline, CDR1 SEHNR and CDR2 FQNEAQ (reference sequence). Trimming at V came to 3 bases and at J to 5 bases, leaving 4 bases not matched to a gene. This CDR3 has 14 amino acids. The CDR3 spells CASSFYRGHETQYF. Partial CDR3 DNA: TGTGCCAGCAGCTTTTACAGGGGGCATGAGACC.

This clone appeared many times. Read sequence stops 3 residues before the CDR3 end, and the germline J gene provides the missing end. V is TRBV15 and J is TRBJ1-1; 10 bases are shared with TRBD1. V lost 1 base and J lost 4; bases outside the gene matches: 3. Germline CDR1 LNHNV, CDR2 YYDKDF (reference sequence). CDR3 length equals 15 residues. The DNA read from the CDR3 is TGTGCCACCAGCAGAGCGGGACAGGGGTCCACTGAA. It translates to CATSRAGQGSTE. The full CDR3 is CATSRAGQGSTEAFF.

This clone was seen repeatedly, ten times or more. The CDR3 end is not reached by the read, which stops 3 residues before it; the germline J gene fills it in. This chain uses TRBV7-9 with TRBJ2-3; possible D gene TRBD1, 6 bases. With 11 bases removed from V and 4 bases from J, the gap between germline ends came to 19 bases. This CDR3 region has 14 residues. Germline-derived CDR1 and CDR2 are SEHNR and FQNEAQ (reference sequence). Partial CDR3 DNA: TGTGCCTATCCTCGAAGGGGGAGCCCAGATACG. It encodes CAYPRRGSPDT. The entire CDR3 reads CAYPRRGSPDTQYF.

CDR3 sequence reads: CASSLTSGGREPQHF. The CDR3 bases that were read are TGTGCCAGCAGCTTGACTAGCGGGGGAAGAGAACCC. The gene calls are TRBV7-2 and TRBJ1-5, with D possibly TRBD1 on 5 matching bases. Sequencing ends 3 residues short of the CDR3 end; the germline J gene provides the rest. Germline V gene lookup returns CDR1 SGHTA and CDR2 FQGNSA. The CDR3 extends over 15 amino acids.

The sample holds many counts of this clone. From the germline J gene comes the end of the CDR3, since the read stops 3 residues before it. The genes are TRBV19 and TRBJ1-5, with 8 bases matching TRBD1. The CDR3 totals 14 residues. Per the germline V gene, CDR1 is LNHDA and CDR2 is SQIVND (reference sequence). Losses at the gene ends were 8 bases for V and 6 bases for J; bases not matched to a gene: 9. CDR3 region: CASSLTQGAQPQHF. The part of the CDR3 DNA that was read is TGTGCCAGTTCGCTCACTCAGGGGGCTCAGCCC.

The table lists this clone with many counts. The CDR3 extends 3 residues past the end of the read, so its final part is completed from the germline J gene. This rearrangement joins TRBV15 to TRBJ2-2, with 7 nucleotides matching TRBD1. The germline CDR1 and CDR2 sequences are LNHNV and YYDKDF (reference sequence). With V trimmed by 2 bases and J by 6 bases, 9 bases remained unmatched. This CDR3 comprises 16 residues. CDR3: CATSRPGTAAAGELFF. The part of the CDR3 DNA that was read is TGTGCCACCAGCAGACCAGGGACAGCGGCGGCCGGGGAG.

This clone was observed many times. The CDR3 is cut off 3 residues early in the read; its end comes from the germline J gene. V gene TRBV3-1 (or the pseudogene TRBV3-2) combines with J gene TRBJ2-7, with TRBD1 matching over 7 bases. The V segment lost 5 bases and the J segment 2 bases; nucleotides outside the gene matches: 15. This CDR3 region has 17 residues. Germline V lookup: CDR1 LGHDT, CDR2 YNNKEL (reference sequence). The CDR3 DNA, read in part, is TGTGCCAGCAGCGATCGACAGGTTCAGGGGGAACCCTACGAG. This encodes CASSDRQVQGEPYE. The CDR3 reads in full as CASSDRQVQGEPYEQYF.

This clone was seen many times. The CDR3 DNA, read in part, is TGTGCCAGTAGTACCCAGGGGGAAGCCTATGGC. Protein sequence: CASSTQGEAYG. The entire CDR3 sequence reads CASSTQGEAYGYTF. The chain carries TRBV19 and TRBJ1-2; 7 nucleotides align to TRBD1. The observed sequence ends 3 residues before the CDR3 terminus, with the missing tail filled in from the germline J gene. Trimming at V came to 4 bases and at J to 4 bases, leaving 6 bases not matched to a gene. The V gene's germline CDR1 is LNHDA and CDR2 SQIVND (reference sequence). The CDR3 is made up of 14 amino acids. Complete variable domain (other parts from reference TRBV19 and TRBJ1-2): DGGITQSPKYLFRKEGQNVTLSCEQNLNHDAMYWYRQDPGQGLRLIYYSQIVNDFQKGDIAEGYSVSREKKESFPLTVTSAQKNPTAFYLCASSTQGEAYGYTFGSGTRLTVV.

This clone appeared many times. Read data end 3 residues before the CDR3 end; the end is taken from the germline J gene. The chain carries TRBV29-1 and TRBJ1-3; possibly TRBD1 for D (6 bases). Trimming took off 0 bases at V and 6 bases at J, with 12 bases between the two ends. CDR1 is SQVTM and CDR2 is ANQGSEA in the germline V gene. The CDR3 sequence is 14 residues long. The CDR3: CSVEDGPGENTIYF. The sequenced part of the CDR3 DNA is TGCAGCGTTGAAGATGGACCAGGGGAAAACACC.

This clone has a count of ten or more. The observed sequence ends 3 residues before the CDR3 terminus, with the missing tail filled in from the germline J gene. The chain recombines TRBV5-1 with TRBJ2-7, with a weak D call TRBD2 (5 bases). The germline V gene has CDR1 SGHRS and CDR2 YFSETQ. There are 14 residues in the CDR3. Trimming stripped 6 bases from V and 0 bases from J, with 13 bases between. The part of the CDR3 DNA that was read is TGCGCCAGCAAGGCTAGCCTTTACTCCTACGAG. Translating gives CASKASLYSYE. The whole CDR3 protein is CASKASLYSYEQYF.

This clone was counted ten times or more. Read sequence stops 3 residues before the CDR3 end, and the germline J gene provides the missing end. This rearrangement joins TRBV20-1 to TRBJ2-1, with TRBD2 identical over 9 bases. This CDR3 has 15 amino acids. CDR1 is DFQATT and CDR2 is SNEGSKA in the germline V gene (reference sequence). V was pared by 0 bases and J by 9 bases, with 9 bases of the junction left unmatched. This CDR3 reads CSARDLIAGDGEQFF. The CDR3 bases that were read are TGCAGTGCTAGAGATCTGATAGCGGGAGACGGTGAG.

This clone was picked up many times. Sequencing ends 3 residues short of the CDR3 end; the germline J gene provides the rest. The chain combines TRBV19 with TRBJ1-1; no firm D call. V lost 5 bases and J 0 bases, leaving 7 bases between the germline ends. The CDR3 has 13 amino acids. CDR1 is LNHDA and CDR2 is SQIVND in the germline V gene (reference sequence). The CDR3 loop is CASSPSMNTEAFF. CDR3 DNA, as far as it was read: TGTGCCAGTAGTCCATCCATGAACACTGAA.